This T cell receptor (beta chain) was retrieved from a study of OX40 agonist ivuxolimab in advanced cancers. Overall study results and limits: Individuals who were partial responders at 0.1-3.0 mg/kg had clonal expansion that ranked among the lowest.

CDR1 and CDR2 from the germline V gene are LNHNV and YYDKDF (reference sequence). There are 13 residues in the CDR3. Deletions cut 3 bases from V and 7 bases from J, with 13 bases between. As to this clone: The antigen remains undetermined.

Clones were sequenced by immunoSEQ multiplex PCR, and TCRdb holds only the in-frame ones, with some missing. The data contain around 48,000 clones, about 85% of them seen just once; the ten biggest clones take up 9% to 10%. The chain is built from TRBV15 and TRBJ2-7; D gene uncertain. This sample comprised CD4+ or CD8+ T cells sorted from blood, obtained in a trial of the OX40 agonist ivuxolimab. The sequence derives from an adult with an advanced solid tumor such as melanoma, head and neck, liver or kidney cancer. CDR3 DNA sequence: TGTGCCACCAGCAGGGACGGTGGAACTGAGCAGTACTTC. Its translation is CATSRDGGTEQYF.